Presented here are 28 T cell receptor beta chains from one specimen sequenced in a study of T cell responses to AZD1222 COVID-19 vaccine (dated by TCRdb to the early 2020s). Libraries were constructed by the immunoSEQ multiplex PCR assay. The table comes from immuneACCESS by way of TCRdb, which keeps in-frame sequences with V and J called. Part of the clones is missing from these tables; in studies checked, under half for an unresolved V gene and the rest for unknown reasons. The sample table holds 140,000 to 150,000 clones, of which 75% to 90% were seen once. Roughly 4.3% of the sample lies in the top ten. Sample time point, as interpreted from the label and publication: baseline before first vaccination. In the paper's terms, the treatment or condition label means: meningococcal conjugate vaccine given as trial control. Sample: peripheral blood, taken on day 0 of MenACWY control vaccination. Receptors were obtained from an adult in good health.

V is TRBV18 and J is TRBJ1-6; 8 positions match TRBD1. Germline loops: CDR1 KGHSH, CDR2 LQKENI. V lost 0 bases and J lost 7; bases outside the gene matches: 8. This CDR3 is 17 amino acids long. The CDR3 spells CASSPPGRQGKNSPLHF. The CDR3 bases are TGTGCCAGCTCACCACCAGGGCGACAGGGGAAGAATTCACCCCTCCACTTT.

The chain links TRBV4-1 to TRBJ1-5, with no clear D. Germline V lookup: CDR1 MGHRA, CDR2 YSYEKL. The CDR3 is 15 amino acids. V dropped 2 bases and J dropped 5 bases, with 13 bases sitting between them. The CDR3 region is CASSQIEARDQPQHF. The CDR3 DNA follows: TGCGCCAGCAGCCAAATAGAGGCGCGTGATCAGCCCCAGCATTTT.

This clone has more than one count but fewer than ten. The chain has TRBV2 and TRBJ2-7; TRBD2 aligns across 7 bases. The CDR3 contains 14 residues. CDR1 and CDR2 (germline): SNHLY, FYNNEI. J lost 2 bases, V lost 6 bases, and 7 bases had no gene match. CDR3 DNA sequence: TGTGCCAGCAGATCTACGGGGGGAGCCTACGAGCAGTACTTC. This encodes CASRSTGGAYEQYF.

Here the CDR3 DNA reads TGTGCCAGCACCGGATCGGGGACAGGCTATGGCTACACCTTC. Translated, it gives CASTGSGTGYGYTF. The V and J genes are TRBV2 and TRBJ1-2, with 8 bases fitting TRBD1. Germline V lookup: CDR1 SNHLY, CDR2 FYNNEI. The V and J ends lost 7 bases and 4 bases, in that order; junction bases with no gene match: 8. This CDR3 spans 14 amino acids.

The chain links TRBV30 to TRBJ1-5, with a possible D match to TRBD1 (6 bases). The ends were cut back, 5 bases at V and 1 base at J, with 12 bases in the middle. Germline CDR1 reads GTSNPN; CDR2 reads SVGIG (reference sequence). This CDR3 is 14 amino acids long. Here the CDR3 DNA reads TGTGCCTGGGCCCCAGGGGACAGCAATCAGCCCCAGCATTTT. Protein: CAWAPGDSNQPQHF.

The sample holds one count of this clone. The genes are TRBV28 and TRBJ2-1; 10 positions agree with TRBD2. This CDR3 spans 18 amino acids. CDR1 and CDR2 (germline): MDHEN, SYDVKM. V gave up 2 bases and J gave up 4 bases; unmatched junction bases: 11. For the CDR3, the DNA is TGTGCCAGCAGTTTAGTCCGAGTGTTACTAGCGGGGTACAATGAGCAGTTCTTC. Its translation: CASSLVRVLLAGYNEQFF.

The CDR3 spells CASSLGPERTEAFF. The CDR3, as DNA: TGTGCCAGCAGCTTAGGCCCCGAGCGCACTGAAGCTTTCTTT. This chain uses TRBV7-3 with TRBJ1-1, with D uncertain. V was pared by 2 bases and J by 4 bases, with 11 bases between. This CDR3 contains 14 residues. The germline V gene has CDR1 SGHTA and CDR2 FQGTGA.

V and J are TRBV5-4 and TRBJ2-1; a possible D gene is TRBD1 (5 bases). The germline V and J ends were trimmed by 4 bases and 9 bases, with 11 bases remaining between them. The CDR3 is made up of 12 amino acids. Germline V CDR1 and CDR2: SGHNT, YYREEE (reference sequence). Here the CDR3 DNA reads TGTGCCAGCAGCCACACGGACACTGAGCAGTTCTTC. Translating it yields CASSHTDTEQFF. Combining the CDR3 with reference TRBV5-4 and TRBJ2-1 gives the whole variable domain ETGVTQSPTHLIKTRGQQVTLRCSSQSGHNTVSWYQQALGQGPQFIFQYYREEENGRGNFPPRFSGLQFPNYSSELNVNALELDDSALYLCASSHTDTEQFFGPGTRLTVL.

V usage is TRBV5-1 and J usage is TRBJ2-1; 9 nucleotides match TRBD1. Germline assignment: CDR1 SGHRS and CDR2 YFSETQ. This CDR3 region has 17 residues. V was clipped by 1 base and J by 0 bases; unmatched bases: 5. Written as DNA, the CDR3 is TGCGCCAGCAGCTTGACAGGGGGCTCGAGCTCCTACAATGAGCAGTTCTTC. Encoded protein: CASSLTGGSSSYNEQFF.

This clone has only one observation. The V and J genes are TRBV5-8 and TRBJ1-5; 8 positions match TRBD1. Germline values: CDR1 SGHTS, CDR2 YDEGEE. J lost 7 bases, V lost 0 bases, and 12 bases had no gene match. This CDR3 spans 17 amino acids. CDR3 nucleotide sequence: TGTGCCAGCAGCTTGGTTCCCAGGGGGCGCGGGGTCCAGCCCCAGCATTTT. Residues: CASSLVPRGRGVQPQHF. The variable domain in full, completed from reference TRBV5-8 and TRBJ1-5, reads EAGVTQSPTHLIKTRGQQATLRCSPISGHTSVYWYQQALGLGLQFLLWYDEGEERNRGNFPPRFSGRQFPNYSSELNVNALELEDSALYLCASSLVPRGRGVQPQHFGDGTRLSIL.

This chain joins TRBV7-9 and TRBJ1-4, with TRBD1 matching 7 bases. The CDR3 runs to 14 residues. V trimming: 5 bases; J trimming: 6 bases; junction bases outside the gene matches: 6. Germline-derived CDR1 and CDR2 are SEHNR and FQNEAQ (reference sequence). The CDR3 loop reads CASSQQGWDEKLFF. The CDR3 region has the DNA TGTGCCAGCAGCCAACAGGGGTGGGATGAAAAACTGTTTTTT.

The chain combines TRBV9 with TRBJ1-3, with D perhaps TRBD1 (6 bases). This CDR3 spans 15 amino acids. The V and J ends lost 0 bases and 4 bases respectively, with 11 bases between them. Per germline, CDR1 SGDLS and CDR2 YYNGEE. The chain's CDR3 is CASSVETGFGNTIYF. The DNA for the CDR3 is TGTGCCAGCAGCGTAGAAACAGGGTTCGGAAACACCATATATTTT.

Here the CDR3 DNA reads TGCGCCAGCAGCTTGCAAAATAATATGAACACTGAAGCTTTCTTT. Its translation is CASSLQNNMNTEAFF. This chain links TRBV5-1 with TRBJ1-1; D not resolved. Germline CDR1 SGHRS, CDR2 YFSETQ. V lost 1 base and J lost 0, with 10 bases in between. This CDR3 spans 15 amino acids.

V gene TRBV6-6 combines with J gene TRBJ2-4, with TRBD2 matching 16 bases. The junction had 8 bases not matched to a gene; V was cut back by 6 bases and J by 0 bases. The CDR3 covers 19 residues. Germline V gene lookup returns CDR1 MNHNY and CDR2 SVGAGI (reference sequence). CDR3 protein: CASSSGTSGGAAAKNIQYF. CDR3 coding DNA: TGTGCCAGCAGCTCCGGGACTAGCGGGGGGGCGGCAGCCAAAAACATTCAGTACTTC.

This clone was observed a handful of times. The chain carries TRBV11-3 and TRBJ1-5; 7 bases agree with TRBD1. The CDR3 spans 13 residues. With 10 bases clipped from V and 7 bases from J, the junction kept 10 bases outside the gene matches. Per the germline V gene, CDR1 is SGHNT and CDR2 is YENEEA. CDR3 coding DNA: TGTGCCATACCGGGGCAGGGGGGCCAGCCCCAGCATTTT. This codes for CAIPGQGGQPQHF.

V usage is TRBV10-2 and J usage is TRBJ1-6; 9 nucleotides align to TRBD1. Germline CDR1 and CDR2: WSHSY and SAAADI. The CDR3 totals 15 residues. Trimming at V came to 3 bases and at J to 7 bases, leaving 4 bases not matched to a gene. CDR3 DNA: TGCGCCAGCAGTGACGGGACAGGGAGCAATTCACCCCTCCACTTT. Translated: CASSDGTGSNSPLHF.

The genes are TRBV30 and TRBJ1-1; 8 bases fit TRBD1. Per germline, CDR1 GTSNPN and CDR2 SVGIG (reference sequence). The CDR3 spans 15 residues. The junction had 13 bases not matched to a gene; V was cut back by 5 bases and J by 5 bases. In DNA, the CDR3 is TGTGCCTGGGACGTCCAGGGGGCCGGGTCGACTGAAGCTTTCTTT. It translates to CAWDVQGAGSTEAFF.

This clone was observed once. The V gene is TRBV6-4, the J gene TRBJ2-1, with 13 bases lining up with TRBD2. CDR3 length: 15 residues. In germline, CDR1 is MRHNA, CDR2 SNTAGT. The J segment lost 5 bases and the V segment lost 3 bases, leaving 1 base of the junction unmatched. The CDR3 sequence is CASSEGTSGDNEQFF. The CDR3 DNA is TGTGCCAGCAGTGAGGGGACTAGCGGGGACAATGAGCAGTTCTTC.

This rearrangement joins TRBV2 to TRBJ2-7; D might be TRBD1 (5 bases). The V and J ends lost 6 bases and 2 bases respectively, with 14 bases between them. This CDR3 contains 14 residues. In germline, CDR1 is SNHLY, CDR2 FYNNEI. The chain's CDR3 is CASRDEVRAYEQYV. The CDR3 DNA reads TGTGCCAGCAGAGATGAGGTCAGGGCCTACGAGCAGTACGTC.

This clone appeared a single time. The chain links TRBV5-1 to TRBJ2-1; TRBD1 might be the D (5 bases). The germline V and J ends were trimmed by 4 bases and 1 base, with 6 bases remaining between them. This CDR3 spans 13 amino acids. Germline CDR1 and CDR2: SGHRS and YFSETQ. CDR3 DNA sequence: TGCGCCAGCAGCAGACAGTCCTACAATGAGCAGTTCTTC. Its protein product is CASSRQSYNEQFF.

The rearrangement joins TRBV2 to TRBJ1-1; D is unresolved. Germline CDR1 and CDR2: SNHLY and FYNNEI. Trimming left V 3 bases short and J 4 bases short, with 9 bases between. This CDR3 is built from 13 residues. The CDR3 nucleotides read TGTGCCAGCAGTGACGATGTGTTCACTGAAGCTTTCTTT. It codes for CASSDDVFTEAFF.

The chain employs TRBV2 and TRBJ1-4, with TRBD1 matching 8 bases. In germline, CDR1 is SNHLY, CDR2 FYNNEI. This CDR3 contains 15 residues. The V and J ends lost 6 bases and 5 bases, in that order; junction bases with no gene match: 8. CDR3 nucleotides: TGTGCCAGCAGCGGTGGACAGGGAAAAAATGAAAAACTGTTTTTT. Encoded protein: CASSGGQGKNEKLFF. Full variable domain (rest looked up from reference TRBV2 and TRBJ1-4): EPEVTQTPSHQVTQMGQEVILRCVPISNHLYFYWYRQILGQKVEFLVSFYNNEISEKSEIFDDQFSVERPDGSNFTLKIRSTKLEDSAMYFCASSGGQGKNEKLFFGSGTQLSVL.

The chain combines TRBV10-3 with TRBJ2-1; 10 bases match TRBD2. Germline V lookup: CDR1 ENHRY, CDR2 SYGVKD. The CDR3 covers 14 residues. V was pared by 10 bases and J by 5 bases, with 8 bases of the junction left unmatched. CDR3 protein: CATSAGGQNNEQFF. In DNA, the CDR3 is TGTGCCACCTCAGCGGGGGGGCAAAACAATGAGCAGTTCTTC.

The chain links TRBV24-1 to TRBJ2-3, with D unclear. Germline CDR1 is KGHDR and CDR2 is SFDVKD. Trimming cost V 6 bases and J 12 bases, with 18 bases left between them. This CDR3 has 13 residues. The DNA of the CDR3 is TGTGCCACCAGTTCCTCCCCCTCCTGGGCCCAGTATTTT. This sequence encodes CATSSSPSWAQYF.

This chain links TRBV19 with TRBJ1-3; perhaps TRBD1 as D (5 bases). V lost 0 bases and J 0 bases, leaving 18 bases between the germline ends. The CDR3 is 19 amino acids. Germline CDR1 reads LNHDA; CDR2 reads SQIVND (reference sequence). The CDR3 sequence: CASSIDVGSGPNSGNTIYF. The DNA for the CDR3 is TGTGCCAGTAGTATAGATGTGGGTTCGGGGCCTAACTCTGGAAACACCATATATTTT.

The J gene is TRBJ2-1, the V gene TRBV2; 7 positions agree with TRBD2. The CDR3 runs 14 residues. After removal of 8 bases from V and 6 bases from J, the junction contained 10 bases not matched to a gene. CDR1 SNHLY and CDR2 FYNNEI come from the germline V gene. The CDR3 here is CASFLRLAVNEQFF. The CDR3 region has the DNA TGTGCCAGCTTCCTAAGACTAGCCGTCAATGAGCAGTTCTTC.

The rearrangement joins TRBV24-1 to TRBJ1-6; 8 bases are a match to TRBD1. This CDR3 contains 15 residues. Germline V lookup: CDR1 KGHDR, CDR2 SFDVKD. J was trimmed by 7 bases and V by 6 bases; bases with no gene match: 7. CDR3 in DNA: TGTGCCACCAGTCTCCAAACAGGGGGAAATTCACCCCTCCACTTT. This gives the protein CATSLQTGGNSPLHF.

The chain employs TRBV6-5 and TRBJ2-7; D perhaps matches TRBD2 (5 bases). Germline CDR1 reads MNHEY; CDR2 reads SVGAGI. The CDR3 length is 11 residues. The CDR3 DNA is TGTGTCACTTGGTCGGGGTACGAGCAGTACGTC. Translation: CVTWSGYEQYV.